A single sample is the source of the 9 T cell receptor beta chains below, sequenced in a study of T cells after yellow fever vaccination. TCRdb re-called the 5' RACE reads with MiXCR, one entry per CDR3 protein. The data show approximately 580,000 distinct CDR3 sequences, around 16% seen once. The starting material was PBMCs, obtained more than 4 days after the first yellow fever vaccination. These receptors came from a man younger than 35 who received the YFV17D yellow fever vaccine.

The chain recombines TRBV6-5 with TRBJ2-2; 9 bases are shared with TRBD1. Germline V gene sequence: CDR1 MNHEY, CDR2 SVGAGI. The CDR3 is 16 amino acids. V lost 2 bases, J lost 3 bases, and 4 bases stayed unmatched. DNA for the CDR3: TGTGCCAGCAGTTACGGGACAGGGACCTACACCGGGGAGCTGTTTTTT. This codes for CASSYGTGTYTGELFF.

The V gene is TRBV3-1, the J gene TRBJ1-1, with TRBD1 identical over 7 bases. Germline CDR1 and CDR2: LGHDT and YNNKEL (reference sequence). The junction had 3 bases not matched to a gene; V was cut back by 5 bases and J by 0 bases. The CDR3 consists of 14 residues. CDR3 sequence (DNA): TGTGCCAGCAGCGGGCAGGGGGTGAACACTGAAGCTTTCTTT. Translating gives CASSGQGVNTEAFF.

There are many counts of this clonotype. The chain combines TRBV4-3 with TRBJ2-2, with a weak D call TRBD2 (6 bases). CDR1 is LGHNA and CDR2 is YSLEER in the germline V gene. The CDR3 sequence is 18 residues long. V was pared by 0 bases and J by 7 bases, with 21 bases between. The CDR3 reads CASSQDLVSTSLNGELFF. The CDR3 coding sequence is TGCGCCAGCAGCCAAGATTTAGTTTCGACTAGTTTAAACGGGGAGCTGTTTTTT.

This clonotype was detected a few times. V gene TRBV7-2 combines with J gene TRBJ2-1, with 7 nucleotides matching TRBD1. The V segment lost 3 bases and the J segment 5 bases; nucleotides outside the gene matches: 7. This CDR3 has 15 amino acids. Germline V lookup: CDR1 SGHTA, CDR2 FQGNSA. In DNA, the CDR3 is TGTGCCAGCAGCTTCCGACAGGGTAAACACAATGAGCAGTTCTTC. As protein: CASSFRQGKHNEQFF.

This clonotype showed up many times. V gene TRBV12-3 or TRBV12-4 combines with J gene TRBJ1-1; D not resolved. This CDR3 comprises 12 residues. Trimming removed 3 bases from V and 6 bases from J, with 8 bases in between. The CDR3 nucleotides are TGTGCCAGCAGTTTGGGTTACGCTGAAGCTTTCTTT. Its protein is CASSLGYAEAFF.

The chain couples TRBV5-6 to TRBJ2-4; D ambiguous. V was trimmed by 0 bases and J by 8 bases, leaving 6 bases between them. Per the germline V gene, CDR1 is SGHDT and CDR2 is YYEEEE. This CDR3 has 12 residues. CDR3 sequence reads: CASSLGADIQYF. As DNA, the CDR3 is TGTGCCAGCAGCTTGGGGGCGGACATTCAGTACTTC.

The table lists this clonotype with a few counts. V and J are TRBV5-1 and TRBJ2-3, with 8 bases aligning to TRBD2. CDR1 is SGHRS, CDR2 YFSETQ, per germline. Trimming removed 3 bases from V and 5 bases from J; junction bases left unmatched: 5. The CDR3 has 14 amino acids. The CDR3 bases are TGCGCCAGCAGCTCGGGGGGGCATGGAGATACGCAGTATTTT. Translating gives CASSSGGHGDTQYF.

The chain carries TRBV12-3 or TRBV12-4 and TRBJ2-5; 13 bases agree with TRBD2. The CDR3 contains 15 residues. The trim removed 3 bases at V and 5 bases at J, leaving 3 bases unmatched. The CDR3 region is CASSFGLAGVETQYF. CDR3 nucleotide sequence: TGTGCCAGCAGTTTTGGACTAGCGGGGGTGGAGACCCAGTACTTC.

The chain couples TRBV5-1 to TRBJ2-1, with 8 bases lining up with TRBD1. Germline CDR1 SGHRS, CDR2 YFSETQ. Losses at the gene ends were 2 bases for V and 5 bases for J; bases not matched to a gene: 9. The CDR3 runs 16 residues. The CDR3: CASSFDRGRLNNEQFF. CDR3 coding DNA: TGCGCCAGCAGCTTCGACAGGGGACGACTAAACAATGAGCAGTTCTTC.